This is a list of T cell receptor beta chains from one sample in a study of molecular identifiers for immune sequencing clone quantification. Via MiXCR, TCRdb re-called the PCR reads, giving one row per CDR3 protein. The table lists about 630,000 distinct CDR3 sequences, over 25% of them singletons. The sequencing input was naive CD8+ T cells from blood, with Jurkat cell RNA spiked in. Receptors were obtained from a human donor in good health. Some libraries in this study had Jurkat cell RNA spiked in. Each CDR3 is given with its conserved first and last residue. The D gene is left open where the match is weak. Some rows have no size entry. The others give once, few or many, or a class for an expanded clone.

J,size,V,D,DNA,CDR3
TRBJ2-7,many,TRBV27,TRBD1,TGTGCCAGCAGCGAGACCGGGACAGGCTACGAGCAGTACTTC,CASSETGTGYEQYF
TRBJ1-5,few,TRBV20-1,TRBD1,TGCAGTGCTCCGCCCCGAGGGCAGGGGGTTCAGCCCCAGCATTTT,CSAPPRGQGVQPQHF
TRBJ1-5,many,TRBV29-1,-,TGCAGCGTTGTACAGCCCCAGCATTTT,CSVVQPQHF
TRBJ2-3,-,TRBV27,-,TGTGCCAGCGGTTTCCTGGTCCCAAGCGGAAGTACAGATACGCAGTATTTT,CASGFLVPSGSTDTQYF
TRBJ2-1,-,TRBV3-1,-,TGTGCCAGCAGCCAAGATGGGAAGGGCTACTCCTACAATGAGCAGTTCTTC,CASSQDGKGYSYNEQFF
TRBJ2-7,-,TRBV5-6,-,TGTGCCAGCATCTTGGGACAAAGAACCTACGAGCAGTACTTC,CASILGQRTYEQYF
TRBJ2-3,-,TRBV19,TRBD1,TGTGCCAGTAGTGTCGGGACAGGGGTTGGAAATACGCAGTATTTT,CASSVGTGVGNTQYF
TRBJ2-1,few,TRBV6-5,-,TGTGCCAGCAGCCTACAGATTAGCTCCTACAATGAGCAGTTCTTC,CASSLQISSYNEQFF
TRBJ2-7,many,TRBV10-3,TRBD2,TGTGCCATCAGTGAGCCTAGCGGGGGCTACGAGCAGTACTTC,CAISEPSGGYEQYF
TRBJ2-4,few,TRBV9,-,TGTGCCAGCAGCGTAGGAGAAGTAGCCAAAAACATTCAGTACTTC,CASSVGEVAKNIQYF
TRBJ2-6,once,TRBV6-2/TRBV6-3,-,TGTGCCAGCAGTATTCCCATAATTGAGATCTCTGGGGCCAACGTCCTGACTTTC,CASSIPIIEISGANVLTF
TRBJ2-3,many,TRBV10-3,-,TGTGCCATCAGTGATGGGGGGAAGTTCTTGTTAGGCACAGATACGCAGTATTTT,CAISDGGKFLLGTDTQYF
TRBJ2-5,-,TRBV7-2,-,TGTGCCAGCAGCAACAAGGGACGGGGGACCCAAGAGACCCAGTACTTC,CASSNKGRGTQETQYF
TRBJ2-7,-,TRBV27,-,TGTGCCAGCAGCCCGGCGCAGGGCTACGCGCAGTACTTC,CASSPAQGYAQYF
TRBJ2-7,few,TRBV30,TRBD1,TGTGCCTGGGACGCCGGGACAGGGGGTCTATTTTCCCCCCACGAGCAGTACTTC,CAWDAGTGGLFSPHEQYF
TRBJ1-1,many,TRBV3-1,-,TGTGCCAGCAGCCAATCCGGGGTGGGCACTGAAGCTTTCTTT,CASSQSGVGTEAFF
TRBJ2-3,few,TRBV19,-,TGTGCCAGTAGTATAGCTGGGGAGAGCACAGATACGCAGTATTTT,CASSIAGESTDTQYF
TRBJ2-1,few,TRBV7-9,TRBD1,TGTGCCAGCAGCACCGGGACAGAGCCCTACAATGAGCAGTTCTTC,CASSTGTEPYNEQFF
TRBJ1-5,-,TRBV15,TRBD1,TGTGCCACCAGCCTTACAGGGGGGAGCAATCAGCCCCAGCATTTT,CATSLTGGSNQPQHF
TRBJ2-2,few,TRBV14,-,TGTGCCAGCAGCCCTCATGGCGGCACCGGGGAGCTGTTTTTT,CASSPHGGTGELFF
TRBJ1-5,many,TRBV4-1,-,TGCGCCAGCAGCCAAGTTGAGACAGTCTACAATCAGCCCCAGCATTTT,CASSQVETVYNQPQHF
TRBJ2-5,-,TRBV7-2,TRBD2,TGTGCCAGCAGCTTAGTGGGGGTTGGGAGCGGGAGGGCCCAAGAGACCCAGTACTTC,CASSLVGVGSGRAQETQYF
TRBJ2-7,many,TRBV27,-,TGTGCCAGCAGTTTATATCGGTCAGTAGAGCAGTACTTC,CASSLYRSVEQYF
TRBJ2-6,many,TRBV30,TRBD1,TGTGCCTGGAACAGGGGAGTGGCTGGGGCCAACGTCCTGACTTTC,CAWNRGVAGANVLTF
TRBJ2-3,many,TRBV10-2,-,TGCGCCAGCACTATCGGAGGAGGGACAGATACGCAGTATTTT,CASTIGGGTDTQYF
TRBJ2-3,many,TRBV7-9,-,TGTGCCAGCAGTTACGGCGTGACTAGCACAGATACGCAGTATTTT,CASSYGVTSTDTQYF
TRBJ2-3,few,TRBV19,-,TGTGCCAGTAGCATAGAGTACAGGAGCACAGATACGCAGTATTTT,CASSIEYRSTDTQYF
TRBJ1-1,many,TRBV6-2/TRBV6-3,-,TGTGCCAGCAGCCCCACCCCGCCGGACAGCCAGAAAAAAATGAACACTGAAGCTTTCTTT,CASSPTPPDSQKKMNTEAFF
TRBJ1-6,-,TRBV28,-,TGTGCCAGCAGGATAGAAGGCGGGACCCATAGCTCACCCCTCCACTTT,CASRIEGGTHSSPLHF